The clone carrying this T cell receptor beta chain was seen more than once but under ten times. The antigen remains undetermined. It was with 60 Vbeta and 13 Jbeta primers that the PCR ran. Using immunoSEQ multiplex PCR, the repertoire was profiled, and TCRdb retains in-frame clones only, with some absent. Found here are 100,000 or so clones, 77% of them singletons; the top ten hold roughly 8.6%. The sample is drawn from a study of cytomegalovirus exposure and HLA in healthy donors. General observations from the study: Later analysis found that TCR beta chains associated with HLA were more clonally expanded than other, equally common chains.

With 3 bases clipped from V and 4 bases from J, the junction kept 8 bases outside the gene matches. Germline values: CDR1 SGHDN, CDR2 FVKESK. This CDR3 contains 17 residues. The chain carries TRBV14 and TRBJ2-2; 10 bases are shared with TRBD2. The source is a woman aged 40 to 50 in good health and CMV-seropositive. Sequencing was done on a sample of PBMCs. The CDR3 region has the DNA TGTGCCAGCAGCCACACTCTAGCGGGAGCTATCACCGGGGAGCTGTTTTTT. This gives the protein CASSHTLAGAITGELFF.